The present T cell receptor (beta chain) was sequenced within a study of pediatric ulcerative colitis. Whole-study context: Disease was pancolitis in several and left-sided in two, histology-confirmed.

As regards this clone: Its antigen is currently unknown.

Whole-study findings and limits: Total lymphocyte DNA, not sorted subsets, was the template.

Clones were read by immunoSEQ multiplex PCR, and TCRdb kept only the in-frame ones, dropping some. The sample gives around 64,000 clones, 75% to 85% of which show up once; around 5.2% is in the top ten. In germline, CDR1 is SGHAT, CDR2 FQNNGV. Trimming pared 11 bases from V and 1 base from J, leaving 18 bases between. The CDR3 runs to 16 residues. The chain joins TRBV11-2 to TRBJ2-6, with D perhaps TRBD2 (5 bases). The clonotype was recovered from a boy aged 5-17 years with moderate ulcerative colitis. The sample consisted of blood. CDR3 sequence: CAGDIPSGSGANVLTF. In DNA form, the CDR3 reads TGTGCCGGCGACATCCCTTCGGGGTCTGGGGCCAACGTCCTGACTTTC.